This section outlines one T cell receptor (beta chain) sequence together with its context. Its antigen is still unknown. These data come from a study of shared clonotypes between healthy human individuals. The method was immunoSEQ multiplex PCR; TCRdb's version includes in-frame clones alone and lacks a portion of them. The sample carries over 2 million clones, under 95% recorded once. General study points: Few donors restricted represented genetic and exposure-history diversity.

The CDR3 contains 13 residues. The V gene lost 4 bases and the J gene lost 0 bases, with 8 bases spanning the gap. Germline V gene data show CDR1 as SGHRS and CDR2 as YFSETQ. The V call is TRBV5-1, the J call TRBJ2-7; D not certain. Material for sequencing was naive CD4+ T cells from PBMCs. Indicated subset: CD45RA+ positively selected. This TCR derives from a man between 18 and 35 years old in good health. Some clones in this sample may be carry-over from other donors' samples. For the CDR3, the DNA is TGCGCCAGCAGCATGAAGAGCTCCTACGAGCAGTACTTC. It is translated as CASSMKSSYEQYF.